Shown below are 18 T cell receptor beta chains from a single sample sequenced in a study of identical twins. MiXCR, applied by TCRdb to the 5' RACE reads, yields one record per CDR3 protein. The sample gives about 920,000 distinct CDR3 sequences, over 9% of which show up once; about 1.5% is in the top ten. Separately, the same data were catalogued under a study of yellow fever vaccine responses in identical twins.

The specimen sequenced was PBMCs. These receptors all stem from a woman under 30 in good health.

This clonotype was found a few times. V gene TRBV7-3 combines with J gene TRBJ2-1; 15 nucleotides agree with TRBD2. The CDR3 is made up of 19 amino acids. V lost 4 bases and J lost 6; bases outside the gene matches: 13. From germline, CDR1 is SGHTA and CDR2 FQGTGA. CDR3 DNA sequence: TGTGCCAGCAGCTCGGGACTAGCGGGAGGCCCTTTCCCAGTCAATGAGCAGTTCTTC. This codes for CASSSGLAGGPFPVNEQFF.

The J gene is TRBJ1-2, the V gene TRBV9; D gene unclear. Trimming took off 0 bases at V and 4 bases at J, with 13 bases between the two ends. Germline CDR1 and CDR2: SGDLS and YYNGEE. This CDR3 has 15 residues. In DNA form, the CDR3 reads TGTGCCAGCAGCGTAGCGTCGACACTAGGCTATGGCTACACCTTC. This translates into CASSVASTLGYGYTF.

This clonotype occurred many times. The V gene is TRBV29-1, the J gene TRBJ1-1; D unresolved. Between the trimmed V and J ends, which lost 4 bases and 2 bases, there was a span of 2 bases. The CDR3 extends over 10 amino acids. Germline loops: CDR1 SQVTM, CDR2 ANQGSEA. CDR3 sequence (DNA): TGCAGCGTTGTTAACACTGAAGCTTTCTTT. Translation gives CSVVNTEAFF. The whole variable domain, remainder taken from reference TRBV29-1 and TRBJ1-1, is SAVISQKPSRDICQRGTSLTIQCQVDSQVTMMFWYRQQPGQSLTLIATANQGSEATYESGFVIDKFPISRPNLTFSTLTVSNMSPEDSSIYLCSVVNTEAFFGQGTRLTVV.

The CDR3 DNA reads TGCAGGGCGTGGACAGGGAGAAACGAGCAGTACTTC. The encoded protein is CRAWTGRNEQYF. The rearrangement links TRBV20-1 to TRBJ2-7; 8 bases are shared with TRBD1. Germline V gives CDR1 DFQATT, CDR2 SNEGSKA (reference sequence). The CDR3 is made up of 12 amino acids.

The chain couples TRBV18 to TRBJ2-5; TRBD1 or TRBD2 may be the D gene (5 bases each). Germline V gene data show CDR1 as KGHSH and CDR2 as LQKENI. The CDR3 covers 14 residues. The V gene lost 0 bases and the J gene lost 3 bases, with 8 bases spanning the gap. Written as DNA, the CDR3 is TGTGCCAGCTCACCACCGGGGGTCAAAGAGACCCAGTACTTC. Amino acids: CASSPPGVKETQYF.

This chain uses TRBV6-1 with TRBJ2-2, with D possibly matching TRBD2 (6 bases). Per germline, CDR1 MNHNS and CDR2 SASEGT. The V and J ends lost 10 bases and 4 bases respectively, with 16 bases between them. The length of the CDR3 is 14 residues. The CDR3 DNA follows: TGTGCCACCTGGGACTTTCCCAGCACCGGGGAGCTGTTTTTT. It specifies CATWDFPSTGELFF.

The V call is TRBV4-1, the J call TRBJ2-3; TRBD2 matches at 12 bases. CDR3 length: 16 amino acids. V gave up 5 bases and J gave up 6 bases; unmatched junction bases: 9. Germline CDR1 reads MGHRA; CDR2 reads YSYEKL. The CDR3 region is CASSGLAGGPRDTQYF. The CDR3 DNA is TGCGCCAGCAGCGGTCTAGCGGGAGGGCCGAGGGATACGCAGTATTTT.

The V and J genes are TRBV5-1 and TRBJ2-6; D is ambiguous. Trimming shortened V by 4 bases and J by 6 bases, and 8 bases separated the two germline ends. Germline V gene sequence: CDR1 SGHRS, CDR2 YFSETQ. The CDR3 has 13 residues. CDR3 sequence (DNA): TGCGCCAGCAGCATACCTGAGGCCAACGTCCTGACTTTC. It translates to CASSIPEANVLTF.

The V gene is TRBV15, the J gene TRBJ2-3; D uncertain. Trimming removed 5 bases from V and 0 bases from J, with 9 bases in between. Per germline, CDR1 LNHNV and CDR2 YYDKDF (reference sequence). The CDR3 spans 14 residues. This chain's CDR3 is CATSSFGSTDTQYF. The CDR3 region has the DNA TGTGCCACCAGCTCTTTCGGCAGCACAGATACGCAGTATTTT. The variable domain in full, completed from reference TRBV15 and TRBJ2-3, reads DAMVIQNPRYQVTQFGKPVTLSCSQTLNHNVMYWYQQKSSQAPKLLFHYYDKDFNNEADTPDNFQSRRPNTSFCFLDIRSPGLGDTAMYLCATSSFGSTDTQYFGPGTRLTVL.

This clonotype was counted a few times. The chain links TRBV9 to TRBJ2-3; perhaps TRBD2 as D (6 bases). The CDR3 length is 18 residues. From germline, CDR1 is SGDLS and CDR2 YYNGEE. V lost 0 bases to trimming and J lost 4 bases, with 21 bases between them. This CDR3 reads CASSVAPSLGLLSDTQYF. CDR3 DNA sequence: TGTGCCAGCAGCGTAGCCCCAAGTTTGGGACTCCTCTCAGATACGCAGTATTTT. The variable domain in full, with the rest retrieved from reference TRBV9 and TRBJ2-3, is DSGVTQTPKHLITATGQRVTLRCSPRSGDLSVYWYQQSLDQGLQFLIQYYNGEERAKGNILERFSAQQFPDLHSELNLSSLELGDSALYFCASSVAPSLGLLSDTQYFGPGTRLTVL.

The rearrangement joins TRBV6-1 to TRBJ2-4, with D hard to call. Germline V gene lookup returns CDR1 MNHNS and CDR2 SASEGT. This CDR3 spans 16 amino acids. V was trimmed by 8 bases and J by 0 bases, leaving 17 bases between them. CDR3 DNA: TGTGCCAGCGGGTTGCAGGAAGAAATAGCCAAAAACATTCAGTACTTC. This gives the protein CASGLQEEIAKNIQYF.

This clonotype was seen only a few times. This chain connects TRBV28 to TRBJ1-6; D may be TRBD1 (5 bases). Between the trimmed V and J ends, which lost 2 bases and 8 bases, there was a span of 13 bases. Germline CDR1 MDHEN, CDR2 SYDVKM. The CDR3 contains 15 residues. The CDR3 region is CASSLPGRGYSPLHF. CDR3 coding DNA: TGTGCCAGCAGTTTACCGGGACGGGGATATTCACCCCTCCACTTT. Supplemented by reference TRBV28 and TRBJ1-6, the full variable domain reads DVKVTQSSRYLVKRTGEKVFLECVQDMDHENMFWYRQDPGLGLRLIYFSYDVKMKEKGDIPEGYSVSREKKERFSLILESASTNQTSMYLCASSLPGRGYSPLHFGNGTRLTVT.

The rearrangement uses TRBV6-1 and TRBJ2-2; D possibly corresponds to TRBD1 (6 bases). The germline V gene encodes CDR1 MNHNS and CDR2 SASEGT. The CDR3 runs to 14 residues. V lost 5 bases and J 3 bases, leaving 10 bases between the germline ends. The CDR3 region is CASSRDTHTGELFF. CDR3 coding DNA: TGTGCCAGCAGTCGGGACACCCACACCGGGGAGCTGTTTTTT.

This chain joins TRBV7-6 and TRBJ2-1; 12 bases match TRBD2. The CDR3 runs 18 residues. CDR1 SGHVS and CDR2 FNYEAQ come from the germline V gene. J gave up 0 bases and V 7 bases, and 10 bases lay outside the gene matches. The CDR3 loop reads CASNPLAGGPSSYNEQFF. The DNA for the CDR3 is TGTGCCAGCAATCCGCTAGCGGGGGGGCCGAGCTCCTACAATGAGCAGTTCTTC.

This sequence joins TRBV2 and TRBJ2-4, with D unresolved. V was clipped by 4 bases and J by 3 bases, with 10 bases between them. The CDR3 spans 14 residues. The germline V gene encodes CDR1 SNHLY and CDR2 FYNNEI. The CDR3 nucleotides are TGTGCCAGCAGTGCCTCGAAAGGCAAAAACATTCAGTACTTC. It yields the protein CASSASKGKNIQYF.

The J gene is TRBJ1-2, the V gene TRBV12-3 or TRBV12-4; tentative D call: TRBD1 (5 bases). V was cut by 3 bases and J by 7 bases, with 18 bases left in between. The CDR3 extends over 15 amino acids. Written as DNA, the CDR3 is TGTGCCAGCAGTTTTTGGGGGGAAAGAGGCTCTGGCTACACCTTC. Translating it yields CASSFWGERGSGYTF.

This clonotype was observed many times. The chain joins TRBV12-3 or TRBV12-4 to TRBJ2-7; maybe TRBD2 (5 bases). V lost 3 bases to trimming and J lost 0 bases, with 15 bases between them. CDR3 length: 16 amino acids. CDR3 region: CASSLGGAGSSYEQYF. CDR3 nucleotide sequence: TGTGCCAGCAGTTTGGGTGGCGCGGGTTCCTCCTACGAGCAGTACTTC.

This clonotype was seen a few times. J is TRBJ2-5 and V is TRBV5-1, with 8 positions matching TRBD1. Per the germline V gene, CDR1 is SGHRS and CDR2 is YFSETQ. This CDR3 contains 15 residues. With 0 bases clipped from V and 10 bases from J, the junction kept 11 bases outside the gene matches. Written as DNA, the CDR3 is TGCGCCAGCAGCTTGGGAACAGGGGGACCGACGAACCAGTACTTC. Protein sequence: CASSLGTGGPTNQYF.